The rows below give T cell receptor beta chains drawn from one sample of a study of cytomegalovirus exposure and HLA in healthy donors. TCRdb's table, derived via immunoSEQ multiplex PCR, lists solely in-frame clones and lacks some. The table records 150,000 or so clones, about 80% of them present only once. The sequenced sample was PBMCs. The receptors originated from a man in his late teens or twenties in good health and CMV-seropositive. Both conserved end residues are part of each CDR3. The order of the fields is V gene, clone size, D gene, J gene, CDR3 DNA, CDR3 protein. The D gene is left open where the match is weak. A row's size may be missing; if present it is once, few, many or a size class.

V gene: TRBV9
clone size: -
D gene: TRBD1
J gene: TRBJ2-1
CDR3 DNA: TGTGCCAGCAGCGCTTGGGACAGGGATGGGGTTGAGGACAATGAGCAGTTCTTC
CDR3 protein: CASSAWDRDGVEDNEQFF

V gene: TRBV11-2
clone size: -
D gene: TRBD1
J gene: TRBJ1-1
CDR3 DNA: TGTGCCAGCAGCTTTCCGGACAGGGTTGAAGCTTTCTTT
CDR3 protein: CASSFPDRVEAFF

V gene: TRBV11-2
clone size: -
D gene: -
J gene: TRBJ2-1
CDR3 DNA: TGTGCCAGCAGCTTTTCTAGTGGGGGGGCATCTCGCAATGAGCAGTTCTTC
CDR3 protein: CASSFSSGGASRNEQFF

V gene: TRBV5-8
clone size: -
D gene: -
J gene: TRBJ1-5
CDR3 DNA: TGTGCCAGCAGCATGGGCCTCTCCTACAATCAGCCCCAGCATTTT
CDR3 protein: CASSMGLSYNQPQHF

V gene: TRBV7-2
clone size: -
D gene: -
J gene: TRBJ2-3
CDR3 DNA: TGTGCCAGCAGCTTATTGGACACCAGCACAGATACGCAGTATTTT
CDR3 protein: CASSLLDTSTDTQYF

V gene: TRBV19
clone size: -
D gene: -
J gene: TRBJ2-2
CDR3 DNA: TGTGCCAGTAGTTGGGGTCAGGGAAGGACGAACACCGGGGAGCTGTTTTTT
CDR3 protein: CASSWGQGRTNTGELFF

V gene: TRBV11-2
clone size: -
D gene: TRBD1
J gene: TRBJ1-1
CDR3 DNA: TGTGCCAGCAGCTGGGGGGACAGGACAAACACTGAAGCTTTCTTT
CDR3 protein: CASSWGDRTNTEAFF

V gene: TRBV19
clone size: once
D gene: TRBD2
J gene: TRBJ2-7
CDR3 DNA: TGTGCCAGTAGTATGGGACTAGTTTACGAGCAGTACTTC
CDR3 protein: CASSMGLVYEQYF

V gene: TRBV4-1
clone size: -
D gene: -
J gene: TRBJ2-3
CDR3 DNA: TGCGCCAGCAGCCAAGTCCTCCTTCCAGATACGCAGTATTTT
CDR3 protein: CASSQVLLPDTQYF

V gene: TRBV6-5
clone size: few
D gene: -
J gene: TRBJ2-1
CDR3 DNA: TGTGCCAGCAGTTACTCTCTAGGAGGGTTTGAGCAGTTCTTC
CDR3 protein: CASSYSLGGFEQFF

V gene: TRBV30
clone size: -
D gene: TRBD2
J gene: TRBJ2-5
CDR3 DNA: TGTGCCTTGAAGGGACTAGCGGGAGAAGAGACCCAGTACTTC
CDR3 protein: CALKGLAGEETQYF

V gene: TRBV6-5
clone size: once
D gene: -
J gene: TRBJ1-3
CDR3 DNA: TGTGCCAGCAGTCGCGGGGTCTCTGGAAACACCATATATTTT
CDR3 protein: CASSRGVSGNTIYF

V gene: TRBV4-1
clone size: -
D gene: -
J gene: TRBJ2-5
CDR3 DNA: TGCGCCAGCAGCCAAGATCTAACAGTCCAAGAGACCCAGTACTTC
CDR3 protein: CASSQDLTVQETQYF

V gene: TRBV9
clone size: -
D gene: TRBD2
J gene: TRBJ2-2
CDR3 DNA: TGTGCCAGCAGTGCATGGGGGGGCGGGGAGCTGTTTTTT
CDR3 protein: CASSAWGGGELFF

V gene: TRBV27
clone size: -
D gene: TRBD2
J gene: TRBJ2-3
CDR3 DNA: TGTGCCAGCAATAATCAGGGAGGGACGCAGTATTTT
CDR3 protein: CASNNQGGTQYF

V gene: TRBV5-1
clone size: once
D gene: TRBD2
J gene: TRBJ2-7
CDR3 DNA: TGCGCCAGCAGCTTCGGGCTAGCGGGAGGGGGCAACGAGCAGTACTTC
CDR3 protein: CASSFGLAGGGNEQYF

V gene: TRBV28
clone size: -
D gene: TRBD1
J gene: TRBJ2-1
CDR3 DNA: TGTGCCAGCAGTTCTTGGACAGGGGTTTCTATCAATGAGCAGTTCTTC
CDR3 protein: CASSSWTGVSINEQFF

V gene: TRBV28
clone size: -
D gene: TRBD2
J gene: TRBJ2-3
CDR3 DNA: TGTGCCAGCAGTTTTCGGGCAGGGAGGGCAGATACGCAGTATTTT
CDR3 protein: CASSFRAGRADTQYF

V gene: TRBV5-1
clone size: -
D gene: -
J gene: TRBJ2-7
CDR3 DNA: TGCGCCAGCAGCTTGGTGGAGGGGTGGTACGAGCAGTACTTC
CDR3 protein: CASSLVEGWYEQYF

V gene: TRBV14
clone size: once
D gene: -
J gene: TRBJ2-5
CDR3 DNA: TGTGCCAGCAGCCAACGCCCCGCCCGGCAAGAGACCCAGTACTTC
CDR3 protein: CASSQRPARQETQYF

V gene: TRBV13
clone size: -
D gene: TRBD2
J gene: TRBJ2-7
CDR3 DNA: TGTGCCAGCAGCTTAGGACTAGCGGGAGCGATCTCCTACGAGCAGTACTTC
CDR3 protein: CASSLGLAGAISYEQYF

V gene: TRBV6-5
clone size: -
D gene: -
J gene: TRBJ2-7
CDR3 DNA: TGTGCCAGCAGTTACTGGGGGCGTTCCTACGAGCAGTACTTC
CDR3 protein: CASSYWGRSYEQYF

V gene: TRBV7-2
clone size: -
D gene: -
J gene: TRBJ1-3
CDR3 DNA: TGTGCCAGCAGCTTCAGGTCAGGTGGAAACACCATATATTTT
CDR3 protein: CASSFRSGGNTIYF

V gene: TRBV5-6
clone size: -
D gene: TRBD2
J gene: TRBJ2-5
CDR3 DNA: TGTGCCAGCAGCGGGTCTCTGGGGGGGGGACGCCAGTACTTC
CDR3 protein: CASSGSLGGGRQYF

V gene: TRBV5-1
clone size: -
D gene: TRBD2
J gene: TRBJ2-5
CDR3 DNA: TGCGCCAGCAGCTCGGGACCGGGAGGTTTGAAGACCCAGTACTTC
CDR3 protein: CASSSGPGGLKTQYF

V gene: TRBV4-3
clone size: once
D gene: TRBD1
J gene: TRBJ1-2
CDR3 DNA: TGCGCCAGCAGCCAAGACCGGGACAGGGGTCGGGGCTACACCTTC
CDR3 protein: CASSQDRDRGRGYTF

V gene: TRBV19
clone size: -
D gene: TRBD1
J gene: TRBJ2-5
CDR3 DNA: TGTGCCAGTAGTATCATACCCACAGGGGGCAAAGAGACCCAGTACTTC
CDR3 protein: CASSIIPTGGKETQYF

V gene: TRBV5-1
clone size: -
D gene: -
J gene: TRBJ2-1
CDR3 DNA: TGCGCCAGCAGTGGGGGGAATGAGCAGTTCTTC
CDR3 protein: CASSGGNEQFF